Listed here are 20 T cell receptor beta chains from one sample, sequenced in a study of OX40 agonist ivuxolimab in advanced cancers. Clones were sequenced by immunoSEQ multiplex PCR, and TCRdb holds only the in-frame ones, with some missing. The repertoire holds about 19,000 clones, around 68% seen once, with approximately 12% in the top ten. The material was CD4+ or CD8+ T cells sorted from blood, obtained in a trial of the OX40 agonist ivuxolimab. All receptors derive from an adult with an advanced solid tumor such as melanoma, head and neck, liver or kidney cancer.

CDR3: CASSLSTTGNGYTF. The CDR3 coding sequence is TGTGCCAGCAGCTTAAGTACGACAGGGAATGGCTACACCTTC. The chain is built from TRBV7-9 and TRBJ1-2; 7 bases map to TRBD1. The CDR3 sequence is 14 residues long. Germline V CDR1 and CDR2: SEHNR, FQNEAQ (reference sequence). Trimming cost V 2 bases and J 6 bases; bases outside gene matches: 6. Filled out from reference TRBV7-9 and TRBJ1-2, the complete variable domain reads DTGVSQNPRHKITKRGQNVTFRCDPISEHNRLYWYRQTLGQGPEFLTYFQNEAQLEKSRLLSDRFSAERPKGSFSTLEIQRTEQGDSAMYLCASSLSTTGNGYTFGSGTRLTVV.

This rearrangement joins TRBV9 to TRBJ1-3; TRBD1 is a possible D gene (5 bases). CDR3 size: 17 residues. Trimming cost V 0 bases and J 4 bases, with 17 bases left between them. The V gene's germline CDR1 is SGDLS and CDR2 YYNGEE. The CDR3 DNA sequence: TGTGCCAGCAGCGTAGCGCCAGCGACTCCAGGGGGAAACACCATATATTTT. Translation: CASSVAPATPGGNTIYF.

This clone qualifies as medium-sized. The chain is built from TRBV5-6 and TRBJ2-7, with 10 bases that match TRBD2. CDR1 and CDR2 (germline): SGHDT, YYEEEE. Trimming took 4 bases from V and 3 from J; bases not matched to a gene: 10. This CDR3 spans 16 amino acids. The CDR3 DNA follows: TGTGCCAGCAGCCGAGGAGCGGGAGGGCCTGTCTACGAGCAGTACTTC. Translating gives CASSRGAGGPVYEQYF. The variable domain in full, with the rest retrieved from reference TRBV5-6 and TRBJ2-7, is DAGVTQSPTHLIKTRGQQVTLRCSPKSGHDTVSWYQQALGQGPQFIFQYYEEEERQRGNFPDRFSGHQFPNYSSELNVNALLLGDSALYLCASSRGAGGPVYEQYFGPGTRLTVT.

V usage is TRBV28 and J usage is TRBJ2-3; D is ambiguous. The CDR3 has 14 residues. The V and J ends lost 3 bases and 1 base respectively, with 8 bases between them. Per germline, CDR1 MDHEN and CDR2 SYDVKM. CDR3 sequence reads: CASSFPDGTDTQYF. In DNA, the CDR3 is TGTGCCAGCAGTTTCCCGGACGGCACAGATACGCAGTATTTT. The variable domain in full, with the rest retrieved from reference TRBV28 and TRBJ2-3, is DVKVTQSSRYLVKRTGEKVFLECVQDMDHENMFWYRQDPGLGLRLIYFSYDVKMKEKGDIPEGYSVSREKKERFSLILESASTNQTSMYLCASSFPDGTDTQYFGPGTRLTVL.

The chain has TRBV19 and TRBJ2-4; D is undetermined. V lost 7 bases and J lost 0, with 16 bases in between. This CDR3 contains 16 residues. Looked up from germline, CDR1 is LNHDA and CDR2 is SQIVND (reference sequence). The CDR3 sequence is CASTPLGILAKNIQYF. The DNA of the CDR3 is TGTGCCAGTACCCCCTTGGGGATTTTAGCCAAAAACATTCAGTACTTC.

The chain uses TRBV28 and TRBJ1-3, with a weak D call TRBD1 (5 bases). Germline CDR1 and CDR2: MDHEN and SYDVKM. The V gene lost 7 bases and the J gene lost 2 bases, with 15 bases spanning the gap. The CDR3 is 15 amino acids. CDR3 in DNA: TGTGCCAGCAAGATTGAGGGGTCCGCTGGAAACACCATATATTTT. Encoded protein: CASKIEGSAGNTIYF.

V usage is TRBV5-1 and J usage is TRBJ2-2; D is tentatively TRBD1 or TRBD2 (6 bases each). Trimming pared 0 bases from V and 4 bases from J, leaving 13 bases between. The V gene's germline CDR1 is SGHRS and CDR2 YFSETQ. This CDR3 is 16 amino acids long. In DNA, the CDR3 is TGCGCCAGCAGCTTGGTAGGGGGGATTCGCACCGGGGAGCTGTTTTTT. This gives the protein CASSLVGGIRTGELFF.

This CDR3 reads CASSGLATYEQYF. The CDR3 region has the DNA TGTGCCAGCAGCGGGCTAGCGACATACGAGCAGTACTTC. The J gene is TRBJ2-5, the V gene TRBV9; a possible D gene is TRBD2 (6 bases). The assigned J gene may be wrong: the sequence end matches TRBJ2-7 better. In germline, CDR1 is SGDLS, CDR2 YYNGEE. The CDR3 totals 13 residues.

With respect to this clone: Other DNA sequences of this sample code for an identical CDR3. The chain is built from TRBV27 and TRBJ2-5; 7 bases match TRBD2. Germline CDR1 MNHEY, CDR2 SMNVEV (reference sequence). The ends lost 5 bases at V and 5 bases at J; junction bases unmatched: 11. The length of the CDR3 is 15 residues. The CDR3 DNA reads as TGTGCCAGCAGTCCCCGGACTAGGGGTCAGGAGACCCAGTACTTC. Translating it yields CASSPRTRGQETQYF.

This clone turned up a few times. The chain is built from TRBV4-1 and TRBJ1-4; maybe TRBD1 (6 bases). Trimming left V 4 bases short and J 2 bases short, with 17 bases between. This CDR3 comprises 17 residues. The germline V gene has CDR1 MGHRA and CDR2 YSYEKL. CDR3 protein: CASSLRPSDSTNEKLFF. CDR3 coding DNA: TGCGCCAGCAGCCTTAGACCTTCGGACAGTACTAATGAAAAACTGTTTTTT.

The J gene is TRBJ2-7, the V gene TRBV19; D not resolved. The germline V and J ends were trimmed by 5 bases and 0 bases, with 8 bases remaining between them. CDR3 size: 13 residues. Per the germline V gene, CDR1 is LNHDA and CDR2 is SQIVND (reference sequence). CDR3 region: CASSLRLSYEQYF. The CDR3 nucleotides read TGTGCCAGTAGTCTTCGACTCTCCTACGAGCAGTACTTC. Full variable domain (rest looked up from reference TRBV19 and TRBJ2-7): DGGITQSPKYLFRKEGQNVTLSCEQNLNHDAMYWYRQDPGQGLRLIYYSQIVNDFQKGDIAEGYSVSREKKESFPLTVTSAQKNPTAFYLCASSLRLSYEQYFGPGTRLTVT.

This clone was seen more than once but under ten times. The chain carries TRBV27 and TRBJ2-7, with D tentatively TRBD2 (5 bases). Between the trimmed V and J ends, which lost 1 base and 6 bases, there was a span of 10 bases. Germline V gene sequence: CDR1 MNHEY, CDR2 SMNVEV (reference sequence). The CDR3 is 13 amino acids. As DNA, the CDR3 is TGTGCCAGCAGTTTATTCGGCGGGTTCGAGCAGTACTTC. This encodes CASSLFGGFEQYF.

This clone was counted a few times. The chain joins TRBV4-3 to TRBJ2-5; TRBD2 matches at 7 bases. Trimming at V came to 0 bases and at J to 2 bases, leaving 6 bases not matched to a gene. This CDR3 has 16 amino acids. CDR1 and CDR2 (germline): LGHNA, YSLEER. CDR3 coding DNA: TGCGCCAGCAGCCAAGAGGGGGGGGGAACACAAGAGACCCAGTACTTC. Translating it yields CASSQEGGGTQETQYF.

The CDR3 DNA reads as TGTGCCAGTAGTATGTCGGCTCCGCCAGATACGCAGTATTTT. Translated: CASSMSAPPDTQYF. The chain joins TRBV19 to TRBJ2-3; no clear D. The CDR3 spans 14 residues. Germline V CDR1 and CDR2: LNHDA, SQIVND (reference sequence). Deletions cut 3 bases from V and 4 bases from J, with 11 bases between. The entire variable domain, with the rest obtained from reference TRBV19 and TRBJ2-3, is as follows: DGGITQSPKYLFRKEGQNVTLSCEQNLNHDAMYWYRQDPGQGLRLIYYSQIVNDFQKGDIAEGYSVSREKKESFPLTVTSAQKNPTAFYLCASSMSAPPDTQYFGPGTRLTVL.

The chain couples TRBV5-5 to TRBJ1-5; D uncertain. Germline V gene lookup returns CDR1 SGHKS and CDR2 YYEKEE (reference sequence). The length of the CDR3 is 15 residues. V shed 2 bases and J shed 7 bases, with 16 bases lying between them. CDR3 bases: TGTGCCAGCAGCTTCACTATCCAAGTGGCCCAGCCCCAGCATTTT. Translated: CASSFTIQVAQPQHF.

The chain recombines TRBV28 with TRBJ1-5; D call uncertain. From germline, CDR1 is MDHEN and CDR2 SYDVKM. There are 14 residues in the CDR3. Trimming pared 3 bases from V and 3 bases from J, leaving 9 bases between. The CDR3 nucleotides are TGTGCCAGCAGTTTCTCACAGTACAATCAGCCCCAGCATTTT. Its protein is CASSFSQYNQPQHF.

This chain uses TRBV7-3 with TRBJ2-1; no clear D. The CDR3 is made up of 13 amino acids. CDR1 is SGHTA and CDR2 is FQGTGA in the germline V gene. Trimming took 3 bases from V and 5 from J, leaving 8 bases between them. The DNA of the CDR3 is TGTGCCAGCAGCTTTTCATTTGACAATGAGCAGTTCTTC. Translation: CASSFSFDNEQFF.

CDR3 in amino acids: CASGYRDRSYEQYF. CDR3 DNA sequence: TGTGCTAGTGGTTACCGGGACAGGTCCTACGAGCAGTACTTC. The rearrangement uses TRBV12-5 and TRBJ2-7; TRBD1 agrees at 8 bases. The CDR3 extends over 14 amino acids. V dropped 4 bases and J dropped 1; count of bases not matched to a gene: 3. The V gene's germline CDR1 is LGHNT and CDR2 FRNRAP.

The chain employs TRBV19 and TRBJ2-7; 9 bases fit TRBD2. Losses at the gene ends were 2 bases for V and 5 bases for J; bases not matched to a gene: 10. Germline CDR1 and CDR2: LNHDA and SQIVND (reference sequence). This CDR3 has 16 amino acids. CDR3: CASSISRLAGIHEQYF. As DNA, the CDR3 is TGTGCCAGTAGTATATCCCGGCTAGCGGGAATTCACGAGCAGTACTTC. The variable domain in full, completed from reference TRBV19 and TRBJ2-7, reads DGGITQSPKYLFRKEGQNVTLSCEQNLNHDAMYWYRQDPGQGLRLIYYSQIVNDFQKGDIAEGYSVSREKKESFPLTVTSAQKNPTAFYLCASSISRLAGIHEQYFGPGTRLTVT.

This clone is labeled as medium-sized. The gene calls are TRBV27 and TRBJ2-2, with no clear D. V was cut by 5 bases and J by 5 bases, with 9 bases left in between. Looked up from germline, CDR1 is MNHEY and CDR2 is SMNVEV (reference sequence). CDR3 size: 13 residues. The CDR3 reads CASSLGMTGELFF. The DNA of the CDR3 is TGTGCCAGCAGTCTGGGGATGACCGGGGAGCTGTTTTTT.